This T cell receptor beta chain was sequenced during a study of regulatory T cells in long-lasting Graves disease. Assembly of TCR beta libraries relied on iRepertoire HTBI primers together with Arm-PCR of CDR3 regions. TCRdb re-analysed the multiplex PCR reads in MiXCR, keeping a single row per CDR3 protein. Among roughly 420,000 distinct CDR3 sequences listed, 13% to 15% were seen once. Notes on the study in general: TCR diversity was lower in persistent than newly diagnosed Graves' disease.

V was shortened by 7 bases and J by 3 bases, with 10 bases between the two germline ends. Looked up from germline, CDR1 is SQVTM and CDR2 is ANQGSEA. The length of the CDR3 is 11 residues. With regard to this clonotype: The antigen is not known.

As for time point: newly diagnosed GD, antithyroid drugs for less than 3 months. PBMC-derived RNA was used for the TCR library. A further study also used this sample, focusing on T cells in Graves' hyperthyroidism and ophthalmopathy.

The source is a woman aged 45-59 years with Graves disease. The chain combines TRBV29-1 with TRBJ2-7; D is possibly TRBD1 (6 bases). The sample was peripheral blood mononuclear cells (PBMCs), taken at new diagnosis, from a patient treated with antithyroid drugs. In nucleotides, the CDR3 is TGCAGCGCCGGACAGTTCTACGAGCAGTACTTC. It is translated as CSAGQFYEQYF.